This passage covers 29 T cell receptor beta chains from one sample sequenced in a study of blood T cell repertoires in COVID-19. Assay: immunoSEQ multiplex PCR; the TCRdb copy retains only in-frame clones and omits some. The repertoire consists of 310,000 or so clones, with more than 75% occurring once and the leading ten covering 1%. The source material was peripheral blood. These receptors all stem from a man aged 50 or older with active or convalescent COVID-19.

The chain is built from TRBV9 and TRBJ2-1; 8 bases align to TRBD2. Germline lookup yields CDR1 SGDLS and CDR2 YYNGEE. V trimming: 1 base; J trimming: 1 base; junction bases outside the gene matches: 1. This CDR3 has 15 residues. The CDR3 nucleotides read TGTGCCAGCAGCGTAAGCGGGGGATCCTACAATGAGCAGTTCTTC. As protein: CASSVSGGSYNEQFF.

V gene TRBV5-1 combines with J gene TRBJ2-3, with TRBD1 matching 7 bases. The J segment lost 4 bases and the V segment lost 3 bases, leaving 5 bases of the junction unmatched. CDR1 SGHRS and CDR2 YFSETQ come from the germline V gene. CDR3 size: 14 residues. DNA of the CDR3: TGCGCCAGCAGCTCCCCCCAGGGGGCAGATACGCAGTATTTT. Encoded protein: CASSSPQGADTQYF. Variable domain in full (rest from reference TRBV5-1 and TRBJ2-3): KAGVTQTPRYLIKTRGQQVTLSCSPISGHRSVSWYQQTPGQGLQFLFEYFSETQRNKGNFPGRFSGRQFSNSRSEMNVSTLELGDSALYLCASSSPQGADTQYFGPGTRLTVL.

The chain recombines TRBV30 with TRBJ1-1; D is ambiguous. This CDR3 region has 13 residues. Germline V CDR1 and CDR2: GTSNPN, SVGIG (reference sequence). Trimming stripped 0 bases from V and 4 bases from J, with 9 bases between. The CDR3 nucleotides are TGTGCCTGGAGTGTTGTGGGCACCACTGAAGCTTTCTTT. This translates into CAWSVVGTTEAFF.

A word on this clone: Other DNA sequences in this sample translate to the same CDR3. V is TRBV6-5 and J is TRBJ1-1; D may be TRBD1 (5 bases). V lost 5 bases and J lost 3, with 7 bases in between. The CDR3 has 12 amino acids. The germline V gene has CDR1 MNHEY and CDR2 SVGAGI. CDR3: CASSTGYTEAFF. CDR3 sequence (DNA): TGTGCCAGCAGTACAGGTTACACTGAAGCTTTCTTT.

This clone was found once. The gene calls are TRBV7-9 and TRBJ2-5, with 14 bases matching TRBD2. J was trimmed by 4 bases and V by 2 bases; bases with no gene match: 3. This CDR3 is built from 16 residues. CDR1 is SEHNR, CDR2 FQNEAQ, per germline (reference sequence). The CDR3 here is CASSLTGLAGGETQYF. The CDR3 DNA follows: TGTGCCAGCAGCTTAACTGGACTAGCGGGAGGAGAGACCCAGTACTTC.

CDR3: CASSLKFTVADTDTQYF. In nucleotides, the CDR3 is TGTGCCAGCAGCTTAAAATTTACGGTAGCGGACACAGATACGCAGTATTTT. The chain is built from TRBV7-3 and TRBJ2-3, with D possibly being TRBD2 (6 bases). CDR1 is SGHTA, CDR2 FQGTGA, per germline. This CDR3 has 17 residues. V lost 1 base and J lost 2, with 16 bases in between.

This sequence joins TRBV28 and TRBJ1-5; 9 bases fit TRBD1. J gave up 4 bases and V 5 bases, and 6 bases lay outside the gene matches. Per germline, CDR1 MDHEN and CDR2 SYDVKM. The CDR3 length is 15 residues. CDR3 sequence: CASSPGQGWNQPQHF. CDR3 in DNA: TGTGCCAGCAGTCCGGGACAGGGTTGGAATCAGCCCCAGCATTTT.

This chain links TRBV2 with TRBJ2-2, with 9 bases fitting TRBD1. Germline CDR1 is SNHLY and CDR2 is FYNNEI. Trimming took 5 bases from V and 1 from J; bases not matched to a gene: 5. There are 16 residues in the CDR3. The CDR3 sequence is CASSLQGAVNTGELFF. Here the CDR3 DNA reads TGTGCCAGCAGTTTACAGGGGGCGGTGAACACCGGGGAGCTGTTTTTT.

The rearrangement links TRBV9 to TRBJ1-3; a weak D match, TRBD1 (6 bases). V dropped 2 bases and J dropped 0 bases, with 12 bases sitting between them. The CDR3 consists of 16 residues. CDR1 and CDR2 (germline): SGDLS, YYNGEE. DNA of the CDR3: TGTGCCAGCAGCGTGGGGGGGCCCACCTCTGGAAACACCATATATTTT. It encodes CASSVGGPTSGNTIYF.

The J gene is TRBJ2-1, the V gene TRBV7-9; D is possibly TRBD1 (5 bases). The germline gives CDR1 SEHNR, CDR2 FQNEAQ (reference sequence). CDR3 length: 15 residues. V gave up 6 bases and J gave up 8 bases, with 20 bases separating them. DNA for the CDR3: TGTGCCAGCAGTCTCTTATCCCAAAAGGGGTATGAGCAGTTCTTC. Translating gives CASSLLSQKGYEQFF.

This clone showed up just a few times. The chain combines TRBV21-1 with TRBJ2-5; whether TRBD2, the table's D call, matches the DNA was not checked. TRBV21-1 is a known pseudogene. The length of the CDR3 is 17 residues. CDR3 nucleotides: TGTGCCAGCAGCAAAGTAAAGACTAGCGGAGAACAAGAGACCCAGTACTTC. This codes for CASSKVKTSGEQETQYF.

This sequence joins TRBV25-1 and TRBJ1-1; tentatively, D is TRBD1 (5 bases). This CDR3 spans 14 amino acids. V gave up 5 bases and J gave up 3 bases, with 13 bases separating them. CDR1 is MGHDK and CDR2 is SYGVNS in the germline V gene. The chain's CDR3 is CASSQAGRDTEAFF. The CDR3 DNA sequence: TGTGCCAGCAGTCAAGCAGGGCGCGACACTGAAGCTTTCTTT.

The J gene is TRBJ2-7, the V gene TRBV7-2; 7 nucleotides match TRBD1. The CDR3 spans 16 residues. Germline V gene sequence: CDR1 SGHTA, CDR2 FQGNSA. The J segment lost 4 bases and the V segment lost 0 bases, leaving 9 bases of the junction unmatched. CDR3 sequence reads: CASSLASGTAQYEQYF. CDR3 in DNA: TGTGCCAGCAGCTTAGCGTCCGGGACAGCCCAATACGAGCAGTACTTC.

CDR3 amino acids: CASSLVAGGPVGANEQFF. The CDR3 region has the DNA TGCGCCAGCAGCTTGGTAGCGGGAGGGCCGGTCGGGGCCAATGAGCAGTTCTTC. V and J are TRBV5-1 and TRBJ2-1; 11 nucleotides align to TRBD2. The CDR3 length is 18 residues. Germline CDR1 and CDR2: SGHRS and YFSETQ. V was pared by 0 bases and J by 6 bases, with 11 bases of the junction left unmatched.

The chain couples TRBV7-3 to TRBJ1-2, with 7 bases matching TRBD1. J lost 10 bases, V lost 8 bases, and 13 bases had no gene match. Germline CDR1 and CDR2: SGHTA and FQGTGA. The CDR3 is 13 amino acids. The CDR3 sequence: CASGRGGDGNYTF. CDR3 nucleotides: TGTGCCAGCGGAAGAGGGGGCGATGGAAACTACACCTTC.

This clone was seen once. The chain's CDR3 is CASSPTGGRETQYF. The CDR3 DNA reads TGTGCCAGCAGCCCGACAGGGGGCCGGGAGACCCAGTACTTC. The rearrangement uses TRBV3-1 (or the pseudogene TRBV3-2) and TRBJ2-5; 10 bases fit TRBD1. CDR3 length equals 14 residues. Germline CDR1 reads LGHDT; CDR2 reads YNNKEL (reference sequence). J lost 5 bases, V lost 4 bases, and 4 bases had no gene match.

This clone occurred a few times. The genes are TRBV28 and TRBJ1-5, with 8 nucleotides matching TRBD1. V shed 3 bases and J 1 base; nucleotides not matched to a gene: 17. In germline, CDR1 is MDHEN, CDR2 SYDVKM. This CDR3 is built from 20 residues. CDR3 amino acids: CASSFFGQGTIGVSNQPQHF. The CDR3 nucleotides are TGTGCCAGCAGTTTTTTCGGACAGGGCACTATTGGGGTAAGCAATCAGCCCCAGCATTTT.

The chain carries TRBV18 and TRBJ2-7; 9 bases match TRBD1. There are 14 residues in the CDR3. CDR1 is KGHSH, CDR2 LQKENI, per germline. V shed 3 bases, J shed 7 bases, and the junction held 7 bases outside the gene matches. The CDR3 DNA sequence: TGTGCCAGCTCACCGCGGGACAGGGAGTGGGAGCAGTACTTC. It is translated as CASSPRDREWEQYF.

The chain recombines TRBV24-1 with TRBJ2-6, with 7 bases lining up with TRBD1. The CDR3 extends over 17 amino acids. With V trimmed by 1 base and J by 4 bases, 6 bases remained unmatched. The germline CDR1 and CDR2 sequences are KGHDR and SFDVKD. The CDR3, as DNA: TGTGCCACCAGTGATTTCACAGGGGCCGAAGGGGCCAACGTCCTGACTTTC. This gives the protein CATSDFTGAEGANVLTF.

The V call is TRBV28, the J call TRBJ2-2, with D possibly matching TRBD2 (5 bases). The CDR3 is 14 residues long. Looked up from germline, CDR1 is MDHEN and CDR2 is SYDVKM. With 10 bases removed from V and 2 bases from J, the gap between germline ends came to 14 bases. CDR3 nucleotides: TGTGCCACCTCTGTGACTACAAACACCGGGGAGCTGTTTTTT. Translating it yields CATSVTTNTGELFF.

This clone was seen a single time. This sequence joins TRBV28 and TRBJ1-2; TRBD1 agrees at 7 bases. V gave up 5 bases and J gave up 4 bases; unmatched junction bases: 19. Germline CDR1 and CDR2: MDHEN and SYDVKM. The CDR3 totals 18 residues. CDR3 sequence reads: CASSPAVPGQTSIYGYTF. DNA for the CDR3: TGTGCCAGCAGTCCCGCAGTTCCGGGACAGACGTCGATCTATGGCTACACCTTC.

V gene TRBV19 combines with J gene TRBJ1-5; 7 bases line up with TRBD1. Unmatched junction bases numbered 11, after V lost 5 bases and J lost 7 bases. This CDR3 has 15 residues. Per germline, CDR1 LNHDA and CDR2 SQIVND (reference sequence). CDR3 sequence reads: CASSAQTGLVQPQHF. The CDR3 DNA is TGTGCCAGTAGTGCCCAGACAGGGTTGGTGCAGCCCCAGCATTTT.

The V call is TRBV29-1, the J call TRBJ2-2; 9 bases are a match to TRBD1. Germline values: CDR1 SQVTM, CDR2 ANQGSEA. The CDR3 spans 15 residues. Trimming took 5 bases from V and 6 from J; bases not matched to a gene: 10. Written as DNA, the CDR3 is TGCAGCGTTACGTCGGGACAGGGATTTGCCGGGGAGCTGTTTTTT. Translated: CSVTSGQGFAGELFF.

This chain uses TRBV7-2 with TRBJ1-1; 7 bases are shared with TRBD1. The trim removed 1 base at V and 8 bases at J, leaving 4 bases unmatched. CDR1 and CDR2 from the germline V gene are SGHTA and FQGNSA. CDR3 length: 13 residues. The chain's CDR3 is CASSLGQDREAFF. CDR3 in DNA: TGTGCCAGCAGCTTAGGGCAGGACAGGGAAGCTTTCTTT. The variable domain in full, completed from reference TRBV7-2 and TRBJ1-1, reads GAGVSQSPSNKVTEKGKDVELRCDPISGHTALYWYRQSLGQGLEFLIYFQGNSAPDKSGLPSDRFSAERTGGSVSTLTIQRTQQEDSAVYLCASSLGQDREAFFGQGTRLTVV.

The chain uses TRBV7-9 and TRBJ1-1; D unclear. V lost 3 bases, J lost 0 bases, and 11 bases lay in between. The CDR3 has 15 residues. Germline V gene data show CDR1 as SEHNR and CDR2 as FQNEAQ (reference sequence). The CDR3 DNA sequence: TGTGCCAGCAGCTTCCCAGGCCTGATGAACACTGAAGCTTTCTTT. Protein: CASSFPGLMNTEAFF.

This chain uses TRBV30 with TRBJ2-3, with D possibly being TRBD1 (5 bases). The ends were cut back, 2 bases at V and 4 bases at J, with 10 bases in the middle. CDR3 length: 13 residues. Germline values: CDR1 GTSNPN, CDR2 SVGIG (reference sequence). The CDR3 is CAWSFTGSDTQYF. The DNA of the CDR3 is TGTGCCTGGAGTTTTACAGGCTCAGATACGCAGTATTTT. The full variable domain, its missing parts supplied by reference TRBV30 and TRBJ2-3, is SQTIHQWPATLVQPVGSPLSLECTVEGTSNPNLYWYRQAAGRGLQLLFYSVGIGQISSEVPQNLSASRPQDRQFILSSKKLLLSDSGFYLCAWSFTGSDTQYFGPGTRLTVL.

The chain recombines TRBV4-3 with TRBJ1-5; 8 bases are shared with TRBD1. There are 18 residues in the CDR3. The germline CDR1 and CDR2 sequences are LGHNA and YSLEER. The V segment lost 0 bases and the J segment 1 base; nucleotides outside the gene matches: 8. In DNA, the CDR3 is TGCGCCAGCAGCCAAGATTGGGGACAGGTACTCAGCAATCAGCCCCAGCATTTT. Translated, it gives CASSQDWGQVLSNQPQHF.

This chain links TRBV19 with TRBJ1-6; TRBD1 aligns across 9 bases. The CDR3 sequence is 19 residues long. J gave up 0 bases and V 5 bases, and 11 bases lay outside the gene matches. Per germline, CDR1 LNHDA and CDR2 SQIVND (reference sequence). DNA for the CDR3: TGTGCCAGTAGTTTCCGGACAGGGGACGTCGGCTCCTATAATTCACCCCTCCACTTT. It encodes CASSFRTGDVGSYNSPLHF.

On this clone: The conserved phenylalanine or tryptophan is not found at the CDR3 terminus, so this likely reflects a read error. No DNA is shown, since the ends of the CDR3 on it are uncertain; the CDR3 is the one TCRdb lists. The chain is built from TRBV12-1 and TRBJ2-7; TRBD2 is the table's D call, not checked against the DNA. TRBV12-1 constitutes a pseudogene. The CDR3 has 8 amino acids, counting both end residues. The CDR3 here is CASSFPLL.